The clone carrying this T cell receptor (beta chain) was counted a single time. The V gene's germline CDR1 is SGHNT and CDR2 YENEEA. The CDR3 contains 14 residues. The V gene lost 1 base and the J gene lost 6 bases, with 10 bases spanning the gap. The data were obtained in a study of blood T cell repertoires in COVID-19. The table came from immunoSEQ multiplex PCR; TCRdb's copy has only in-frame clones and leaves some out. Counted here are some 150,000 clones, just under 85% occurring once; the ten biggest clones make up around 6.2%. What was sequenced was PBMCs or T cells enriched from blood (not recorded which). The J gene is TRBJ2-1, the V gene TRBV11-3, with TRBD1 as a possible D gene (5 bases). The TCR was taken from a woman aged 35 to 49 who had recovered from COVID-19. The chain's CDR3 is CASSLARQFNEQFF. CDR3 coding DNA: TGTGCCAGCAGCTTAGCAAGACAGTTCAATGAGCAGTTCTTC.